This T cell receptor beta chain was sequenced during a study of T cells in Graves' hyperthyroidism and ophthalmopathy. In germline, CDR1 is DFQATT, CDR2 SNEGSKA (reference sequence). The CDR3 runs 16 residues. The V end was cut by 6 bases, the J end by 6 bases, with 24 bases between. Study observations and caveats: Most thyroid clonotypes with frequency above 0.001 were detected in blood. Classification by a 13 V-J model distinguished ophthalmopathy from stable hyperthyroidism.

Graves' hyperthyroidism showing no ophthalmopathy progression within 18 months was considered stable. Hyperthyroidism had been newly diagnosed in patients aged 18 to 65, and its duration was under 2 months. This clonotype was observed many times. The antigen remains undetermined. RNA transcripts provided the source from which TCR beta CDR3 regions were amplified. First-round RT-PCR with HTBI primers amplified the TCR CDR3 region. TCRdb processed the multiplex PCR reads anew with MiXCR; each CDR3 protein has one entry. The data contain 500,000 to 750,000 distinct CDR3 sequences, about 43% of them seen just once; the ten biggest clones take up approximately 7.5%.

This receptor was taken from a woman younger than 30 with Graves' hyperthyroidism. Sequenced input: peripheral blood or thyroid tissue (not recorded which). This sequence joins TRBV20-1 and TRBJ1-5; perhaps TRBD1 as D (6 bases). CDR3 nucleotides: TGCAGTGCCCGTTATCGGGGGGCGCAGGGCGGTCAGCCCCAGCATTTT. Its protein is CSARYRGAQGGQPQHF.